This T cell receptor beta chain is drawn from a study of neoadjuvant nivolumab and ipilimumab in lung cancer. Broader study findings: Blood richness before therapy tracked richness in tumors resected after neoadjuvant therapy.

Per the germline V gene, CDR1 is GTSNPN and CDR2 is SVGIG (reference sequence). The V end was cut by 4 bases, the J end by 3 bases, with 13 bases between. CDR3 size: 14 residues. TCRdb's copy holds only in-frame clones and misses some; the assay was immunoSEQ multiplex PCR. This sample has 15,000 to 20,000 clones, with about nine tenths found just once. Comment on this clone: What it recognizes is unknown.

The clonotype comes from an adult with non-small cell lung cancer. The chain uses TRBV30 and TRBJ1-5; perhaps TRBD1 as D (5 bases). Sequences were derived from peripheral blood, sampled before neoadjuvant nivolumab, alone or with ipilimumab. In DNA form, the CDR3 reads TGTGCCTGGAATATGGGGGGAAACAATCAGCCCCAGCATTTT. Its translation: CAWNMGGNNQPQHF.